These 4 T cell receptor beta chains were all obtained from the same sample, sequenced in a study of blood T cell repertoires in COVID-19. Produced via immunoSEQ multiplex PCR; TCRdb's table is partial and in-frame only. Here the sample spans 220,000 or so clones, 86% being singletons. Material for sequencing was PBMCs or T cells enriched from blood (not recorded which). These receptor sequences come from a woman aged 45 to 65 who had recovered from COVID-19.

This sequence joins TRBV5-1 and TRBJ2-3; 7 bases match TRBD1. The CDR3 extends over 14 amino acids. Germline V gene data show CDR1 as SGHRS and CDR2 as YFSETQ. V trimming: 5 bases; J trimming: 3 bases; junction bases outside the gene matches: 6. DNA of the CDR3: TGCGCCAGCAGGCTCAGGGGGTCGACAGATACGCAGTATTTT. Amino acid sequence: CASRLRGSTDTQYF.

DNA of the CDR3: TGCGCCAGCTGTGTATCCGGACAAGGGATAGGAGAGCAGTACTTC. Amino acids: CASCVSGQGIGEQYF. V gene TRBV5-1 combines with J gene TRBJ2-7, with D perhaps matching TRBD1 (5 bases). The CDR3 runs to 15 residues. Germline V gene data show CDR1 as SGHRS and CDR2 as YFSETQ. The V gene lost 7 bases and the J gene lost 7 bases, with 24 bases spanning the gap.

This clone was counted once. The chain employs TRBV6-4 and TRBJ1-4, with D perhaps TRBD1 (6 bases). Between the trimmed V and J ends, which lost 4 bases and 4 bases, there was a span of 7 bases. This CDR3 is built from 13 residues. The V gene's germline CDR1 is MRHNA and CDR2 SNTAGT. DNA for the CDR3: TGTGCCAGCAGTGCGGACAGTAATGAAAAACTGTTTTTT. Its protein is CASSADSNEKLFF.

V is TRBV5-1 and J is TRBJ1-4, with a tentative D call TRBD1 (5 bases). The germline V gene encodes CDR1 SGHRS and CDR2 YFSETQ. CDR3 length equals 15 residues. Deletions cut 0 bases from V and 4 bases from J, with 10 bases between. CDR3 coding DNA: TGCGCCAGCAGCTTGGCAGGAGGGGTTAATGAAAAACTGTTTTTT. Translation gives CASSLAGGVNEKLFF.